The 25 T cell receptor beta chains reported below all come from one sample, sequenced in a study of cytomegalovirus exposure and HLA in healthy donors. The PCR was carried out with 60 Vbeta primers and 13 Jbeta primers. The table came from immunoSEQ multiplex PCR; TCRdb's copy has only in-frame clones and leaves some out. The table includes 150,000 to 200,000 clones, approximately 81% detected once. Sample: PBMCs. Receptors originate from a man aged 18 to 30 in good health and CMV-seropositive.

The chain joins TRBV9 to TRBJ2-1, with 8 bases fitting TRBD1. Germline-derived CDR1 and CDR2 are SGDLS and YYNGEE. V gave up 3 bases and J gave up 2 bases; unmatched junction bases: 7. The CDR3 totals 16 residues. Here the CDR3 reads CASSDPGTGAYNEQFF. In DNA, the CDR3 is TGTGCCAGCAGCGACCCCGGGACAGGAGCCTACAATGAGCAGTTCTTC.

This clone was observed a single time. The rearrangement uses TRBV4-1 and TRBJ1-1; TRBD1 is a possible D gene (5 bases). The CDR3 is 14 amino acids. The germline V gene has CDR1 MGHRA and CDR2 YSYEKL. V lost 0 bases, J lost 2 bases, and 7 bases lay in between. CDR3 loop: CASSQERGNTEAFF. The CDR3 nucleotides are TGCGCCAGCAGCCAAGAGCGGGGCAACACTGAAGCTTTCTTT.

The chain joins TRBV27 to TRBJ1-1, with TRBD1 matching 9 bases. The germline V gene has CDR1 MNHEY and CDR2 SMNVEV (reference sequence). V lost 5 bases and J lost 9; bases outside the gene matches: 7. CDR3 length: 13 amino acids. CDR3 sequence: CASSPTGGAQAFF. CDR3 DNA: TGTGCCAGCAGTCCTACAGGGGGCGCCCAAGCTTTCTTT.

The gene calls are TRBV5-1 and TRBJ2-7, with D unclear. Germline V gene sequence: CDR1 SGHRS, CDR2 YFSETQ. The CDR3 extends over 14 amino acids. Trimming cost V 4 bases and J 2 bases, with 13 bases left between them. Here the CDR3 DNA reads TGCGCCAGCAGCCCGGAGAATCGGCCCTACGAGCAGTACTTC. The encoded protein is CASSPENRPYEQYF.

As regards this clone: This specimen includes other DNA sequences encoding the same CDR3. V gene TRBV6-5 combines with J gene TRBJ2-7; perhaps TRBD1 as D (5 bases). The V and J ends lost 0 bases and 4 bases respectively, with 7 bases between them. The CDR3 is made up of 13 amino acids. Germline V lookup: CDR1 MNHEY, CDR2 SVGAGI. The CDR3 nucleotides are TGTGCCAGCAGTTACTCGCAGGGATACGAGCAGTACTTC. It encodes CASSYSQGYEQYF.

The rearrangement links TRBV6-6 to TRBJ2-7; TRBD2 matches 8 bases. V trimming: 7 bases; J trimming: 8 bases; junction bases outside the gene matches: 10. The germline V gene encodes CDR1 MNHNY and CDR2 SVGAGI (reference sequence). CDR3 length: 13 amino acids. The CDR3 here is CASNPSGPTQQYF. The CDR3 region has the DNA TGTGCCAGCAACCCTAGCGGGCCTACGCAGCAGTACTTC.

The gene calls are TRBV9 and TRBJ2-2; the D gene is possibly TRBD1 (6 bases). Trimming shortened V by 0 bases and J by 3 bases, and 9 bases separated the two germline ends. The CDR3 totals 15 residues. CDR1 and CDR2 from the germline V gene are SGDLS and YYNGEE. CDR3: CASSVVDRDTGELFF. The CDR3 DNA is TGTGCCAGCAGCGTAGTGGACAGAGACACCGGGGAGCTGTTTTTT.

This clone was found once. The rearrangement joins TRBV7-8 to TRBJ2-7; 7 bases map to TRBD1. Germline CDR1 reads SGHVS; CDR2 reads FQNEAQ. The CDR3 runs 15 residues. The V gene end was trimmed by 1 base and the J gene end by 3 bases; junction bases not matched to a gene: 6. The CDR3 sequence: CASSLGGTVGYEQYF. DNA of the CDR3: TGTGCCAGCAGCTTAGGGGGGACAGTCGGCTACGAGCAGTACTTC.

This chain uses TRBV6-4 with TRBJ2-1; 9 positions match TRBD2. Germline CDR1 reads MRHNA; CDR2 reads SNTAGT. The CDR3 consists of 14 residues. V was clipped by 5 bases and J by 6 bases; unmatched bases: 5. The CDR3: CASSLAGVSNEQFF. The CDR3 DNA follows: TGTGCCAGCAGTTTAGCGGGGGTAAGCAATGAGCAGTTCTTC.

The J gene is TRBJ1-5, the V gene TRBV7-2; D might be TRBD1 (5 bases). Trimming stripped 5 bases from V and 6 bases from J, with 14 bases between. Germline loops: CDR1 SGHTA, CDR2 FQGNSA. The CDR3 runs 14 residues. The CDR3 DNA reads as TGTGCCAGCAGCCCGTCTGGGGGGGGTCAGCCCCAGCATTTT. Residues: CASSPSGGGQPQHF.

In this sample, this clone turned up once. The chain employs TRBV7-2 and TRBJ2-2; 9 positions agree with TRBD2. The CDR3 extends over 15 amino acids. Germline CDR1 and CDR2: SGHTA and FQGNSA. Losses at the gene ends were 4 bases for V and 6 bases for J; bases not matched to a gene: 6. CDR3 nucleotide sequence: TGTGCCAGCAGCTCCCAGCGGGGGGTTGCCGGGGAGCTGTTTTTT. Translating gives CASSSQRGVAGELFF.

J is TRBJ1-2 and V is TRBV27, with TRBD1 matching 8 bases. CDR1 and CDR2 from the germline V gene are MNHEY and SMNVEV (reference sequence). V lost 6 bases to trimming and J lost 7 bases; unmatched junction nucleotides: 13. CDR3 length: 15 amino acids. The CDR3 loop reads CASSLKPQGAGGYTF. The DNA of the CDR3 is TGTGCCAGCAGCCTTAAGCCCCAGGGGGCGGGTGGCTACACCTTC.

The V call is TRBV5-6, the J call TRBJ2-1; tentative D call: TRBD2 (6 bases). This CDR3 region has 13 residues. Germline V gene data show CDR1 as SGHDT and CDR2 as YYEEEE. V shed 4 bases and J shed 8 bases, with 13 bases lying between them. The chain's CDR3 is CASSLLARDEQFF. CDR3 coding DNA: TGTGCCAGCAGCCTACTAGCTCGCGATGAGCAGTTCTTC.

The chain links TRBV27 to TRBJ2-7, with a tentative D call TRBD1 (5 bases). The V and J ends lost 2 bases and 2 bases respectively, with 13 bases between them. CDR1 and CDR2 (germline): MNHEY, SMNVEV (reference sequence). The CDR3 is 15 amino acids. The CDR3 reads CASSLDRGSTYEQYF. In DNA form, the CDR3 reads TGTGCCAGCAGTTTAGACAGAGGATCCACCTACGAGCAGTACTTC.

The rearrangement links TRBV18 to TRBJ2-7; 10 bases fit TRBD1. Germline V CDR1 and CDR2: KGHSH, LQKENI. The CDR3 runs 15 residues. J gave up 3 bases and V 6 bases, and 8 bases lay outside the gene matches. CDR3 loop: CASSDGTGEIYEQYF. The CDR3 DNA reads TGTGCCAGCTCGGACGGGACAGGGGAGATCTACGAGCAGTACTTC.

The chain joins TRBV5-1 to TRBJ2-5; D is undetermined. The V gene lost 4 bases and the J gene lost 4 bases, with 8 bases spanning the gap. Per the germline V gene, CDR1 is SGHRS and CDR2 is YFSETQ. This CDR3 has 12 residues. CDR3 bases: TGCGCCAGCAGCCAGGTGGCAGAGACCCAGTACTTC. This sequence encodes CASSQVAETQYF.

This chain joins TRBV6-5 and TRBJ1-5; D is undetermined. The CDR3 is 14 residues long. V lost 2 bases and J 3 bases, leaving 8 bases between the germline ends. From germline, CDR1 is MNHEY and CDR2 SVGAGI. CDR3 sequence reads: CASSYAGSNQPQHF. The CDR3 coding sequence is TGTGCCAGCAGTTACGCAGGTTCCAATCAGCCCCAGCATTTT.

The V call is TRBV5-1, the J call TRBJ2-7; no reliable D call. The CDR3 has 14 residues. The V gene's germline CDR1 is SGHRS and CDR2 YFSETQ. V was trimmed by 0 bases and J by 2 bases, leaving 9 bases between them. CDR3 in DNA: TGCGCCAGCAGCTTGGCGGCGGAGACCTACGAGCAGTACTTC. This translates into CASSLAAETYEQYF.

The V and J genes are TRBV6-1 and TRBJ2-7, with D possibly being TRBD2 (6 bases). This CDR3 contains 13 residues. The V and J ends lost 5 bases and 2 bases respectively, with 10 bases between them. Germline V gene sequence: CDR1 MNHNS, CDR2 SASEGT. For the CDR3, the DNA is TGTGCCAGCAGTAAGGCGGGAACCTACGAGCAGTACTTC. Translation: CASSKAGTYEQYF.

The chain couples TRBV6-1 to TRBJ1-2; D remains unclear. V was shortened by 1 base and J by 3 bases, with 12 bases between the two germline ends. Germline lookup yields CDR1 MNHNS and CDR2 SASEGT. The CDR3 is made up of 15 amino acids. CDR3 in amino acids: CASSEGKQVYYGYTF. In nucleotides, the CDR3 is TGTGCCAGCAGTGAAGGGAAGCAGGTCTACTATGGCTACACCTTC.

This clone was found once. This chain connects TRBV5-8 to TRBJ2-3, with unresolved D. Germline V lookup: CDR1 SGHTS, CDR2 YDEGEE. The CDR3 is 13 amino acids. The germline V and J ends were trimmed by 3 bases and 2 bases, with 7 bases remaining between them. The CDR3 coding sequence is TGTGCCAGCAGCTCGGGTAACACAGATACGCAGTATTTT. This codes for CASSSGNTDTQYF. The full variable domain, in which reference TRBV5-8 and TRBJ2-3 provide the parts outside the CDR3, is EAGVTQSPTHLIKTRGQQATLRCSPISGHTSVYWYQQALGLGLQFLLWYDEGEERNRGNFPPRFSGRQFPNYSSELNVNALELEDSALYLCASSSGNTDTQYFGPGTRLTVL.

V usage is TRBV10-3 and J usage is TRBJ2-7, with 7 bases that match TRBD1. V was pared by 2 bases and J by 8 bases, with 12 bases of the junction left unmatched. The CDR3 totals 15 residues. CDR1 ENHRY and CDR2 SYGVKD come from the germline V gene. The CDR3 DNA follows: TGTGCCATCAGTGAGAATTTTGGAACAGGGGAAAAGCAGTACTTC. Residues: CAISENFGTGEKQYF.

The genes are TRBV7-2 and TRBJ2-7; perhaps TRBD2 as D (5 bases). The V end was cut by 5 bases, the J end by 4 bases, with 21 bases between. The V gene's germline CDR1 is SGHTA and CDR2 FQGNSA. This CDR3 comprises 16 residues. The CDR3 protein is CASSAPEGRIPYEQYF. The CDR3 nucleotides read TGTGCCAGCAGCGCGCCCGAGGGCAGGATTCCTTACGAGCAGTACTTC.

The V gene is TRBV7-2, the J gene TRBJ1-6; a weak D match, TRBD1 (5 bases). This CDR3 comprises 16 residues. Trimming pared 1 base from V and 6 bases from J, leaving 13 bases between. CDR1 and CDR2 from the germline V gene are SGHTA and FQGNSA. The CDR3: CASSLDQGGGNSPLHF. In DNA form, the CDR3 reads TGTGCCAGCAGCTTAGATCAGGGCGGTGGTAATTCACCCCTCCACTTT. The whole variable domain, filled in from reference TRBV7-2 and TRBJ1-6, reads GAGVSQSPSNKVTEKGKDVELRCDPISGHTALYWYRQSLGQGLEFLIYFQGNSAPDKSGLPSDRFSAERTGGSVSTLTIQRTQQEDSAVYLCASSLDQGGGNSPLHFGNGTRLTVT.

This rearrangement joins TRBV9 to TRBJ2-7, with 9 nucleotides matching TRBD2. The CDR3 spans 15 residues. Per germline, CDR1 SGDLS and CDR2 YYNGEE. The junction had 8 bases not matched to a gene; V was cut back by 4 bases and J by 3 bases. The CDR3: CASSSDGTSLYEQYF. The CDR3 region has the DNA TGTGCCAGCAGCTCGGACGGGACTAGCCTCTACGAGCAGTACTTC. The variable domain in full, with the rest retrieved from reference TRBV9 and TRBJ2-7, is DSGVTQTPKHLITATGQRVTLRCSPRSGDLSVYWYQQSLDQGLQFLIQYYNGEERAKGNILERFSAQQFPDLHSELNLSSLELGDSALYFCASSSDGTSLYEQYFGPGTRLTVT.